This T cell receptor (beta chain) stems from a study of metastatic and nonmetastatic thyroid tumors. Across the whole study: Where malignant and benign thyroid patients were concerned, repertoires were compared across blood and tumor or nodule tissue. Findings of the study overall: According to reports, the diversity of TCR beta was significantly higher in malignant thyroid tumors than in benign nodules, and this held in both blood and tumor samples.

In the source study's methods: Built for papillary thyroid cancer, a distant-metastasis classifier drew on CDR3 differences across clinicopathological groups. TCRdb redid the clone calls on the PCR reads using MiXCR. V and J calls and clone size were set by TCRdb, not the authors. The sample has 15,000 to 20,000 clones; under 30% are singletons. All patients reached thyroid surgery having received no treatment beforehand. Trimming at V came to 8 bases and at J to 7 bases, leaving 15 bases not matched to a gene. This CDR3 is built from 17 residues. A remark on this clone: What it recognizes is unknown.

V gene TRBV12-3 or TRBV12-4 combines with J gene TRBJ2-7; 15 bases agree with TRBD2. The sample comprised adjacent normal tissue. The clonotype was recovered from a female donor with papillary thyroid cancer or a benign thyroid nodule (not recorded which). Some clones in this sample may be carry-over from other donors' samples. The CDR3 bases are TGTGCCAGCTCACCCTGGACTAGCGGGAGGGCCCGAGGGGAGCAGTACTTC. Amino acids: CASSPWTSGRARGEQYF.